A selection of T cell receptor beta chains follows, all from one sample in a study of TIL therapy for anti-PD-1-resistant metastatic lung cancer. The assay was immunoSEQ multiplex PCR, and TCRdb's table has in-frame clones only and misses some. This table holds under 65,000 clones, more than 80% found once. The specimen was blood, collected at baseline. These TCRs come from a person between 25 and 80 years old with non-small cell lung cancer. Each CDR3 is given with its conserved first and last residue. The order of the fields is V gene, clone size, CDR3 length, J gene, D gene, CDR3 DNA, CDR3 protein. A D gene is named only where the DNA matches it firmly. Size is omitted from some rows. Given values are once, few, many or a class for expanded clones.

V: TRBV27
size: -
length: 14
J: TRBJ1-2
D: TRBD1
DNA: TGTGCCAGCAGTTTGGGACAGGGAGACTATGGCTACACCTTC
CDR3: CASSLGQGDYGYTF

V: TRBV9
size: -
length: 14
J: TRBJ2-1
D: -
DNA: TGTGCCAGCAGCGTAGGTGACTACTACAATGAGCAGTTCTTC
CDR3: CASSVGDYYNEQFF

V: TRBV19
size: -
length: 15
J: TRBJ2-3
D: -
DNA: TGTGCCAGTAGACTACGCGGGTCCGGGCCAGATACGCAGTATTTT
CDR3: CASRLRGSGPDTQYF

V: TRBV14
size: -
length: 16
J: TRBJ2-4
D: -
DNA: TGTGCCAGCAGTCCCCCTAATCAGGGGGCCAAAAACATTCAGTACTTC
CDR3: CASSPPNQGAKNIQYF

V: TRBV3-1/TRBV3-2
size: -
length: 18
J: TRBJ1-3
D: -
DNA: TGTGCCAGCAGCCAAGGGCCCCAGGGCACCGGCTCTGGAAACACCATATATTTT
CDR3: CASSQGPQGTGSGNTIYF

V: TRBV30
size: -
length: 13
J: TRBJ2-2
D: -
DNA: TGTGCCTGGAGTGTACATTCCCCCGGGGAGCTGTTTTTT
CDR3: CAWSVHSPGELFF

V: TRBV30
size: few
length: 15
J: TRBJ1-1
D: TRBD1
DNA: TGTGCCTGGAGTCCGGACAGGGGGCTGAGAACTGAAGCTTTCTTT
CDR3: CAWSPDRGLRTEAFF

V: TRBV7-3
size: -
length: 13
J: TRBJ2-1
D: -
DNA: TGTGCCAGCAGCTTAGACGGGAACAATGAGCAGTTCTTC
CDR3: CASSLDGNNEQFF

V: TRBV18
size: -
length: 14
J: TRBJ1-1
D: -
DNA: TGTGCCAGCTCATCGGAGCCACAGCTCTCTGAAGCTTTCTTT
CDR3: CASSSEPQLSEAFF

V: TRBV6-5
size: -
length: 16
J: TRBJ2-7
D: TRBD1
DNA: TGTGCCAGCAGTTACAGCCTCTTCCGGGACAGATACGAGCAGTACTTC
CDR3: CASSYSLFRDRYEQYF

V: TRBV6-5
size: -
length: 15
J: TRBJ2-2
D: -
DNA: TGTGCCAGCAGAGAGGGGACATCCAACACCGGGGAGCTGTTTTTT
CDR3: CASREGTSNTGELFF

V: TRBV7-2
size: -
length: 16
J: TRBJ2-6
D: -
DNA: TGTGCCATTAGCGTGGGGAAGAGCTCTGGGGCCAACGTCCTGACTTTC
CDR3: CAISVGKSSGANVLTF

V: TRBV7-8
size: -
length: 15
J: TRBJ2-7
D: TRBD2
DNA: TGTGCCAGCAGCTTAGTGGGCGGGAGGACCTACGAGCAGTACTTC
CDR3: CASSLVGGRTYEQYF

V: TRBV27
size: -
length: 15
J: TRBJ2-7
D: -
DNA: TGTGCCAGCAGGGGCCAGGGTTATGCCTCGTACGAGCAGTACTTC
CDR3: CASRGQGYASYEQYF

V: TRBV7-3
size: -
length: 14
J: TRBJ2-5
D: TRBD2
DNA: TGTGCCAGCAGCTTAGCGGGAGGGCCCGAGACCCAGTACTTC
CDR3: CASSLAGGPETQYF

V: TRBV19
size: few
length: 16
J: TRBJ2-5
D: TRBD2
DNA: TGTGCCAGTAGTAGAAGCGGGAGGGAGGGAGAAGAGACCCAGTACTTC
CDR3: CASSRSGREGEETQYF

V: TRBV5-1
size: once
length: 14
J: TRBJ2-7
D: -
DNA: TGCGCCAGCAGCTTGGACAGGGCCCCCGGCGAGCAGTACTTC
CDR3: CASSLDRAPGEQYF

V: TRBV11-3
size: -
length: 14
J: TRBJ2-1
D: -
DNA: TGTGCCAGCAGCTTATCGGGAGTGGGCAATGAGCAGTTCTTC
CDR3: CASSLSGVGNEQFF

V: TRBV6-5
size: -
length: 16
J: TRBJ1-3
D: -
DNA: TGTGCCAGCAGTTACTCCGCGGGGAGCTCTGGAAACACCATATATTTT
CDR3: CASSYSAGSSGNTIYF

V: TRBV5-5
size: -
length: 15
J: TRBJ1-2
D: -
DNA: TGTGCCAGCAGCTTACAGGGACCGACTAACTATGGCTACACCTTC
CDR3: CASSLQGPTNYGYTF

V: TRBV5-1
size: -
length: 15
J: TRBJ1-2
D: TRBD1
DNA: TGCGCCAGCAGCTTTCTGGGACAGGGGACCGGTGGCTACACCTTC
CDR3: CASSFLGQGTGGYTF

V: TRBV2
size: -
length: 15
J: TRBJ1-4
D: -
DNA: TGTGCCAGCACCCGGTTGGAGGGGCGACTCGCAAAACTGTTTTTT
CDR3: CASTRLEGRLAKLFF

V: TRBV9
size: -
length: 14
J: TRBJ2-7
D: -
DNA: TGTGCCAGCAGCGCCGGGGAGGATACCTACGAGCAGTACTTC
CDR3: CASSAGEDTYEQYF

V: TRBV5-5
size: -
length: 16
J: TRBJ2-2
D: -
DNA: TGTGCCAGCAGCTTGAGACAGGGAGGGTTTACCGGGGAGCTGTTTTTT
CDR3: CASSLRQGGFTGELFF

V: TRBV28
size: -
length: 18
J: TRBJ2-7
D: TRBD2
DNA: TGTGCCAGCAGCCTGAAGAGACTAGCGGGGGGGTTTTCCTACGAGCAGTACTTC
CDR3: CASSLKRLAGGFSYEQYF

V: TRBV19
size: -
length: 14
J: TRBJ2-1
D: TRBD2
DNA: TGTGCCAGTAGTTCGGGACTAGCTTCGCTCGTGCAGTTCTTC
CDR3: CASSSGLASLVQFF

V: TRBV6-5
size: -
length: 14
J: TRBJ1-2
D: TRBD1
DNA: TGTGCCAGCAGAGGGACAGGGGGCGACTATGGCTACACCTTC
CDR3: CASRGTGGDYGYTF

V: TRBV19
size: -
length: 14
J: TRBJ1-2
D: -
DNA: TGTGCCAGTAGTATCCCCACAGGCGGCTATGGCTACACCTTC
CDR3: CASSIPTGGYGYTF

V: TRBV5-1
size: -
length: 15
J: TRBJ1-2
D: TRBD1
DNA: TGCGCCAGCAGCGTAAATCCGGGACAGGGATACGGCTACACCTTC
CDR3: CASSVNPGQGYGYTF

V: TRBV5-1
size: -
length: 12
J: TRBJ2-7
D: -
DNA: TGCGCCAGCAGCTCCGGACCCTACGAGCAGTACTTC
CDR3: CASSSGPYEQYF

V: TRBV19
size: -
length: 20
J: TRBJ1-1
D: -
DNA: TGTGCCACCACTCGGCCCGGGAGCTGGGGCGACGTAAGCGAGAACACTGAAGCTTTCTTT
CDR3: CATTRPGSWGDVSENTEAFF

V: TRBV29-1
size: -
length: 16
J: TRBJ2-1
D: TRBD2
DNA: TGCAGCGTTCCTGGACCAGGACTAGCGGGAGCTACTGAGCAGTTCTTC
CDR3: CSVPGPGLAGATEQFF

V: TRBV4-3
size: once
length: 16
J: TRBJ2-5
D: -
DNA: TGCGCCAGCAGCCAAGAAGGGCTTGCGGCCCAAGAGACCCAGTACTTC
CDR3: CASSQEGLAAQETQYF

V: TRBV7-2
size: -
length: 15
J: TRBJ2-2
D: -
DNA: TGTGCCAGCAGCTTCGGGACTTCGAACACCGGGGAGCTGTTTTTT
CDR3: CASSFGTSNTGELFF

V: TRBV2
size: -
length: 12
J: TRBJ2-1
D: -
DNA: TGTGCCAGCAGTGAGGCGGGGGCCGAACAGTTCTTC
CDR3: CASSEAGAEQFF

V: TRBV30
size: -
length: 13
J: TRBJ2-1
D: -
DNA: TGTGCCTGGTCCCGGGTCTCCTACAATGAGCAGTTCTTC
CDR3: CAWSRVSYNEQFF

V: TRBV28
size: -
length: 16
J: TRBJ2-3
D: TRBD2
DNA: TGTGCCAGCAGTCCCATAGCGGGCTCCAGCACAGATACGCAGTATTTT
CDR3: CASSPIAGSSTDTQYF

V: TRBV28
size: -
length: 14
J: TRBJ2-5
D: -
DNA: TGTGCCAGCAGGGCCCTTTTAATTAGGGAGACCCAGTACTTC
CDR3: CASRALLIRETQYF

V: TRBV7-2
size: -
length: 13
J: TRBJ1-1
D: TRBD1
DNA: TGTGCCAGCAGCTCACAGGGGCGCACTGAAGCTTTCTTT
CDR3: CASSSQGRTEAFF

V: TRBV5-4
size: few
length: 13
J: TRBJ2-1
D: -
DNA: TGTGCCAGCAGCTTGTACTCCTACAATGAGCAGTTCTTC
CDR3: CASSLYSYNEQFF

V: TRBV4-3
size: -
length: 13
J: TRBJ2-1
D: -
DNA: TGCGCCAGCAGCCAAGATGAAGGGGATGAGCAGTTCTTC
CDR3: CASSQDEGDEQFF

V: TRBV3-1/TRBV3-2
size: -
length: 16
J: TRBJ2-7
D: TRBD2
DNA: TGTGCCAGCAGCCAGGCCAGACTAGCGGGGACAACCGAGCAGTACTTC
CDR3: CASSQARLAGTTEQYF

V: TRBV9
size: -
length: 16
J: TRBJ2-4
D: -
DNA: TGTGCCAGCAGCGTAGACGAGAGTCTAGCCAAAAACATTCAGTACTTC
CDR3: CASSVDESLAKNIQYF

V: TRBV5-4
size: -
length: 16
J: TRBJ2-2
D: -
DNA: TGTGCCAGCAGCGAACAGGGAGCCAGAAGAACCGGGGAGCTGTTTTTT
CDR3: CASSEQGARRTGELFF

V: TRBV7-8
size: -
length: 16
J: TRBJ2-2
D: TRBD2
DNA: TGTGCCAGCAGCTTAGGATTCACCGGGGGGACCGGGGAGCTGTTTTTT
CDR3: CASSLGFTGGTGELFF

V: TRBV7-9
size: -
length: 13
J: TRBJ1-1
D: -
DNA: TGTGCCAGCAGCCGACGTCTGAACACTGAAGCTTTCTTT
CDR3: CASSRRLNTEAFF

V: TRBV24-1
size: -
length: 16
J: TRBJ2-1
D: TRBD1
DNA: TGTGCCACCAGTGAATTCGGGACAGGGGGCCACAATGAGCAGTTCTTC
CDR3: CATSEFGTGGHNEQFF

V: TRBV11-2
size: few
length: 16
J: TRBJ2-7
D: -
DNA: TGTGCCAGCAGCCCCATCTCGGGGCGCAGCGCCTACGAGCAGTACTTC
CDR3: CASSPISGRSAYEQYF

V: TRBV2
size: -
length: 14
J: TRBJ1-5
D: -
DNA: TGTGCCAGCAGTGGTGGGGGACGCAATCAGCCCCAGCATTTT
CDR3: CASSGGGRNQPQHF

V: TRBV28
size: once
length: 15
J: TRBJ2-2
D: TRBD1
DNA: TGTGCCAGCCATCCGGGACAGGGGATCACCGGGGAGCTGTTTTTT
CDR3: CASHPGQGITGELFF

V: TRBV7-2
size: -
length: 14
J: TRBJ2-7
D: -
DNA: TGTGCCAGCAGCCTCTACATGAACCCCTACGAGCAGTACTTC
CDR3: CASSLYMNPYEQYF

V: TRBV9
size: -
length: 14
J: TRBJ2-2
D: -
DNA: TGTGCCAGCAGCGTAGTCGGGGGTACCGGGGAGCTGTTTTTT
CDR3: CASSVVGGTGELFF